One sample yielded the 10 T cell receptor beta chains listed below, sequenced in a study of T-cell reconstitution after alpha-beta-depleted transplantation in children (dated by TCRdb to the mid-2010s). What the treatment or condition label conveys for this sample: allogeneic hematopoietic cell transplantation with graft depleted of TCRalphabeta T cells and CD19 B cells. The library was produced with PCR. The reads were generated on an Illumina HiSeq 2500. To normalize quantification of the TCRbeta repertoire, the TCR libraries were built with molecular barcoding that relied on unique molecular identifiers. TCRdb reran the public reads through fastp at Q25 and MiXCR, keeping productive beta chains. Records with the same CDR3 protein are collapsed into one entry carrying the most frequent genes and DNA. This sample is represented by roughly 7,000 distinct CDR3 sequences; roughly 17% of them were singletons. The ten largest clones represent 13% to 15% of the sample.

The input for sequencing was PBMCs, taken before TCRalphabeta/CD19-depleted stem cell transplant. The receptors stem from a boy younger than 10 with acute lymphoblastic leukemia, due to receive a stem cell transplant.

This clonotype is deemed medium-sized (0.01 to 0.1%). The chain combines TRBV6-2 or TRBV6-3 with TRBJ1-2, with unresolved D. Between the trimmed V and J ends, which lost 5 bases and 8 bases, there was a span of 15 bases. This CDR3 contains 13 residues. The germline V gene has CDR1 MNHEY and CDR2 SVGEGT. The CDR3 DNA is TGTGCCAGCAGTGACCCCGACTCACGGGGCTACACCTTC. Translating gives CASSDPDSRGYTF.

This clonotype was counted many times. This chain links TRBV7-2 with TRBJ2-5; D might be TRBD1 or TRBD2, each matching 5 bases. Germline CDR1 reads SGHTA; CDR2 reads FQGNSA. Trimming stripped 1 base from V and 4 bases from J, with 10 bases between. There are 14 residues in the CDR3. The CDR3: CASSLGSGRETQYF. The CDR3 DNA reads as TGTGCCAGCAGCTTAGGTTCAGGGAGAGAGACCCAGTACTTC.

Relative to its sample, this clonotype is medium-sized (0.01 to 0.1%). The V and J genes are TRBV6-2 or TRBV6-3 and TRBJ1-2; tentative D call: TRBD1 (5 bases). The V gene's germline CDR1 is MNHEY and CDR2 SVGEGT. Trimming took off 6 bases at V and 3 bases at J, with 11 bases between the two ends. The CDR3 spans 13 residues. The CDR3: CASRIRAYYGYTF. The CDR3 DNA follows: TGTGCCAGCAGAATCAGGGCCTACTATGGCTACACCTTC.

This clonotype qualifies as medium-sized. CDR3 nucleotides: TGTGCCAGCAGCTTAGGGGGGGGACAGGGGGCCTACGAGCAGTACTTC. Translated, it gives CASSLGGGQGAYEQYF. The chain joins TRBV7-8 to TRBJ2-7; 11 bases align to TRBD1. This CDR3 spans 16 amino acids. CDR1 SGHVS and CDR2 FQNEAQ come from the germline V gene. J was trimmed by 2 bases and V by 1 base; bases with no gene match: 4.

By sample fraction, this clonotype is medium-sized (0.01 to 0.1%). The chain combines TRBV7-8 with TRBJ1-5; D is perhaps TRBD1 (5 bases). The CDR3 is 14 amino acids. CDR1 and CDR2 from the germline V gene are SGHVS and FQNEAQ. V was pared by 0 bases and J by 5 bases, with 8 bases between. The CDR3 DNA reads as TGTGCCAGCAGCTTAGCGGGAGGGGATCAGCCCCAGCATTTT. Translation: CASSLAGGDQPQHF.

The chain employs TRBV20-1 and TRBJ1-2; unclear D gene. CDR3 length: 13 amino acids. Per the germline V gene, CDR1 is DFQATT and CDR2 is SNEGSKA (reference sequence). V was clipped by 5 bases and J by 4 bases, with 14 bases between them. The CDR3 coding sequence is TGCAGTGCTCTGCCCGGAGTTGGCTATGGCTACACCTTC. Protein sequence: CSALPGVGYGYTF.

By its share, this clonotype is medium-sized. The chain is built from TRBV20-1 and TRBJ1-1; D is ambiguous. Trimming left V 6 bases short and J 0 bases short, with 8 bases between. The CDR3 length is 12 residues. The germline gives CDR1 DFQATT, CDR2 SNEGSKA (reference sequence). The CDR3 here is CSAPTLNTEAFF. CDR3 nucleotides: TGCAGTGCCCCCACACTGAACACTGAAGCTTTCTTT.

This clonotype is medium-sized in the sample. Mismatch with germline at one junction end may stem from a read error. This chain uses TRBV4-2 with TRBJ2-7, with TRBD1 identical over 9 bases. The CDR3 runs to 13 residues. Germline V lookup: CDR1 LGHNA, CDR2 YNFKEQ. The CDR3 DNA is TGTGCCAGCAGCCAAGATCAGTGGGGGGACAGGGACTTC. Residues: CASSQDQWGDRDF.

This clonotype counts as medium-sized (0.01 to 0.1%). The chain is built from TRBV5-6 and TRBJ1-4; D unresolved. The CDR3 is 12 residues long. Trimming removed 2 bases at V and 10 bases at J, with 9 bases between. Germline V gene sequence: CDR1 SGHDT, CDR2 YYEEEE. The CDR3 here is CASSFRWGKLFF. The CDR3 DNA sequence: TGTGCCAGCAGCTTTCGGTGGGGAAAACTGTTTTTT.

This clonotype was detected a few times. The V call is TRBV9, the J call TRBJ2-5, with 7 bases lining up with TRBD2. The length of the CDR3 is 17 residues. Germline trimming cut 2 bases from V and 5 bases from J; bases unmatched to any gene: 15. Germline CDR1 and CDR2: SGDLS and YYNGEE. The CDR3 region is CASSVGGRGFSLETQYF. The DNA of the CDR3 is TGTGCCAGCAGCGTTGGAGGGCGGGGGTTCTCCCTGGAGACCCAGTACTTC.